Included here is one T cell receptor beta chain sequence, with context. What it recognizes is unknown. This sample is drawn from a study of CD8+CD57+ T cells in acquired aplastic anemia. On the study more broadly: DNA recovered from sorted CD4+ and CD8+ cells had a mean of about 3 ug. Mean read depth for CD4+ cells from healthy donors was around 11 million.

The ends were cut back, 5 bases at V and 5 bases at J, with 11 bases in the middle. The CDR3 loop spans 13 amino acids. Germline V gives CDR1 KGHDR, CDR2 SFDVKD. Whole-study findings and limits: In CD8+ cells, Simpson's diversity showed no significant difference between patients and controls. Common to patients and controls were about 31 CD8+ CDR3 sequences.

CDR3 and TCR beta VDJ profiling relied on a genomic DNA template. TCRdb redid the calling of the reads with MiXCR, one entry per CDR3 protein. Of about 170,000 distinct CDR3 sequences listed, about 60% were seen once; the top ten hold over 40%. This TCR was recovered from a human donor in good health. V usage is TRBV24-1 and J usage is TRBJ1-2; unclear D gene. The sample was sorted CD4+, CD8+, or CD8+CD57+ T cells (not recorded which) from PBMCs. The CDR3 here is CATSATAAYGYTF. The CDR3 nucleotides are TGTGCCACCAGTGCGACGGCCGCATATGGCTACACCTTC.